The source of this T cell receptor beta chain is a study of cytomegalovirus exposure and HLA in healthy donors (dated by TCRdb to about 2017). In terms of the full investigation: In an earlier analysis of about 560 of the donors, around 300 Gb of sequence data and 117 million unique TCR beta sequences from 180 million or so T cells were reported. Along with the roughly 700-subject first cohort, a separate validation cohort of 120 different subjects was used. The study combined high-throughput TCR immunosequencing, statistical association of individual TCRs with disease status, and machine learning to predict cytomegalovirus infection status. Among around 400 genotyped donors of the cohort, an average of about 220,000 unique TCR beta nucleotide sequences was sequenced per donor, of which about 19% were non-productive. The aim of the study was to test whether cataloging public T cell receptors could identify signatures of past pathogen exposure. To decide whether each TCR beta V gene segment behaved as functional or pseudogenic, an earlier analysis of some 600 of the donors relied on high-throughput TCR beta sequencing. In a later genetic analysis, genome-wide SNP genotypes for about 65% of the 666 donors were used, and that subset was treated as a discovery cohort. The number of typed donors differed by locus: about 620-640 for A, B, C, DRB1 and DQB1; 522 for DQA1; roughly 600 for DPA1; and 450 to 480 for DPB1. To study patterns of TCR occurrence, a later analysis re-analyzed previously published TCR beta repertoires from 700 or so donors and added high-resolution HLA genotyping. The later analysis used no new phenotypic data to find candidate immune exposures, relying instead on TCR beta sequences and their occurrence across donors. Alongside the repertoire data, information on donor age, sex, ethnicity and CMV serostatus was compiled. Because of strong linkage in the cohort, roughly five DR-DQ haplotypes were treated as single units for association and clustering. All discovery cohort repertoires had been generated on a single sequencing platform. The T cell repertoires of 670 or so subjects were profiled by immunosequencing and related to cytomegalovirus serostatus. About 280 gigabases of sequencing data and roughly 81 million unique TCR sequences made up an early release that covered approximately 620 HLA-typed donors. HLA typing included class I and class II loci at four-digit resolution. Of the 350 to 400 genotyped donors, approximately 80% fell in the genetic ancestry cluster associated with self-reported Caucasian donors. What the research found in general, with its limitations: Three of the identified cytomegalovirus-associated TCR beta chains were confirmed in vitro to be specific for cytomegalovirus antigens. Correlated functional status among segregating V segments might reflect linkage disequilibrium, but an unknown experimental factor could not be ruled out. A further reported finding was that TCR beta sequences accurately predicted the HLA-A and HLA-B alleles for most subjects in the first cohort. Across donors, most TCR sequences were observed very rarely, whereas some public TCRs were present in many individuals. Most CMV-associated TCR beta chains appeared to be HLA-restricted in a later analysis, and the HLA associations seemed to be driven largely by CMV exposure. In a later analysis, the rate of TCR association differed among HLA loci, with DRB1 alleles having the most associated TCRs and HLA-C alleles having the fewest. Strong co-occurrence of HLA alleles, especially DR and DQ, made assigning TCR associations to individual alleles difficult. HLA typing was unavailable for some donors at each locus, so association tests used only the typed subset. Some IMGT-functional V segments, including TRBV6-2 and TRBV6-3, could not be told apart with the 87-base-pair reads, so those segments were excluded. It was suggested by the authors that the approach could potentially be generalized to other disease states and immunological phenotypes. Roughly uniform sequencing depth across donors was assumed in presence/absence analyses, although this assumption may not hold. An association between a missense DCLRE1C variant and V-gene and J-gene trimming of TCR beta chains was found in a later genetic analysis and replicated in an independent cohort. A cluster of highly shared sequence variants was judged likely to represent a technical artifact of the sequencing pipeline. The study listed 150 to 200 TCR beta chains as associated with cytomegalovirus. In a later analysis, HLA-associated TCR beta chains showed more clonal expansion and lower generation probabilities than non-associated chains that were equally common. In a later analysis, several top co-occurrence clusters were reported to appear linked to parvovirus B19, influenza, CMV and Epstein-Barr virus. Specific HLA alleles were associated with roughly 17,000 TCR beta sequences at a false discovery rate of 0.05 in a later analysis. In an earlier analysis of some 640 of the donors, most TCR beta V segments were observed in productive rearrangements about 87% or about 30% of the time, broadly matching IMGT annotations. CMV serostatus was the only immune exposure information available for the cohort. Only TCR beta chains were sequenced in this cohort, and the absence of alpha or paired-chain data limited detectable features. Because counts were too low, under 20 rarely observed V segments, including chromosome 9 orphons, were left out of the earlier analysis of over 550 of the donors. In both the original and validation cohorts, the classifier was reported to diagnose cytomegalovirus status with high specificity and sensitivity. In a later genetic analysis, fewer N-insertions in productive TCRs were reported among donors in an Asian-associated ancestry cluster than the roughly 640-donor mean.

A single count supports this clone. This clone's antigen is unknown. No much larger clonotype is one base removed from it; base qualities were not supplied. The library was obtained by the immunoSEQ multiplex PCR assay. For the multiplex PCR, a mixture combining 60 forward primers for TCR Vbeta segments and 13 reverse primers for TCR Jbeta segments was used. The CDR3 region of rearranged TCR beta genes was amplified from genomic DNA by a multiplex PCR assay. The Illumina HiSeq System was used to sequence the amplified TCR beta libraries as 87-base-pair reads. The authors' analysis ran thus. A later analysis counted approximately 74 million unique TCR beta chains across the 650 to 700 repertoires, and around 12 million of these chains were shared by at least two donors. Raw reads were error-corrected and collapsed into unique sequences by a nearest-neighbor algorithm in which closely related sequences were merged to remove PCR and sequencing errors. CDR3 sequences were aligned to IMGT reference sequences to assign V, D and J gene segments. For a sequence to be retained, a match of at least six nucleotides was required to both a V gene segment and a J gene segment. A rearrangement was called productive if the CDR3 had no stop codons and remained in frame with V and J, and every other rearrangement was called non-productive. Following IMGT convention, CDR3 was defined as the stretch from the second conserved V-encoded cysteine up to the conserved J-encoded phenylalanine. In an earlier analysis of around 540 of the donors, sequences lacking an unambiguous match to a single V gene segment were excluded. In an earlier analysis of around 590 of the donors, a V segment was called functional when productive rearrangements were above 56.7%, and segregating when the standard deviation between donors exceeded 5%. A statistical classification framework was developed to diagnose cytomegalovirus status using the catalog of TCR beta chain sequences. A later analysis assigned V and J genes by comparing TCR nucleotide sequences with IMGT/GENE-DB human TR gene sequences. A later analysis assigned CDR3 sequences and most-parsimonious VDJ recombination scenarios with the TCRdist pipeline. A later analysis defined each TCR beta chain by its CDR3 amino acid sequence plus V-gene family, and excluded reads lacking a unique V-gene family. To address suspected cross-contamination and a sequencing artifact, a later analysis removed some 620 highly shared, low-generation-probability nucleotide sequences. A later analysis calculated a clonal expansion index for each public chain from normalized within-repertoire ranks of inferred template counts. Generation probabilities in a later analysis came from a VDJ recombination model fitted to out-of-frame rearrangements, and those results were checked against IGoR. Hypergeometric tests were used in a later analysis to score TCR-TCR, TCR-HLA and TCR-CMV co-occurrence, with a repertoire-size bias correction applied to the TCR pairs. A later analysis estimated false discovery rates by permuting HLA or CMV assignments 20 times. In a later analysis, co-occurring TCRs were grouped using DBSCAN, with TCRdist sequence similarity added in when clustering inside HLA-allele-positive subsets. For co-occurrence clustering, repertoires with fewer than 30,000 or more than 120,000 public chains were excluded, along with a handful of repertoires with anomalous nucleotide sharing. Drawn from immuneACCESS, this table holds only the in-frame rearrangements with V and J called that TCRdb kept. Clones are partly lost; checked studies trace under half to an unresolved V gene and leave the rest unexplained. Clone size and the V and J calls come from that table; the DNA yielded D and trimming. In this sample the table shows over 110,000 clones, 75% to 80% of which occur a single time. The top ten hold about 6.6% of the sample.

The cohort was made up of approximately 700 healthy bone marrow donors. Cohort members were all nominally healthy when sampled, although unrecorded immune exposures were likely present. The donor was CMV seropositive and was included in the group of approximately 300 seropositive cohort members. A peripheral blood sample was collected from each donor, and TCR beta sequencing was performed on peripheral blood mononuclear cells. The Qiagen DNeasy Blood Extraction Kit was used to extract genomic DNA from the blood cell samples. According to the germline V gene, CDR1 reads MNHEY and CDR2 reads SVGAGI. The junction shows trimming of 9 bases on V and 0 bases on J, plus 17 bases between the germline ends. The CDR3 covers 15 residues, taking in both the cysteine and the phenylalanine. Only the CDR3 part of the read is kept: 45 bases, read in frame from the first base.

Sequencing was performed on PBMCs. The chain is encoded by TRBV6-5 joined to TRBJ1-1; the D gene remains uncertain. This sequence was found in a woman aged 40 to 50 in good health and CMV-seropositive. The sequence in DNA is TGTGCCAGTTGGACTGGGCCACGCATGAACACTGAAGCTTTCTTT. Its amino acids are CASWTGPRMNTEAFF.